This TCR beta chain was recorded in a study of T-cell reconstitution after alpha-beta-depleted transplantation in children. This clonotype appeared a few times. The target antigen is unknown. Unique molecular identifiers were used in preparing the TCRbeta library. One entry per CDR3 protein results from TCRdb running MiXCR on the PCR reads. The sample has 800,000 to 1,000,000 distinct CDR3 sequences, 25% to 35% seen once. Study conclusions and caveats: One year after transplant, T-cell counts and diversity came mostly from newly produced T cells. The study traced high day-60 TCRbeta diversity in some patients to surviving recipient T cells and thymic progenitors. The origin of alpha-beta T cells about two months after transplant was reportedly several hundred expanded graft clones.

CDR3 length: 15 residues. V was cut by 6 bases and J by 0 bases, with 15 bases left in between. The clonotype was recovered from a boy under two years old who had a stem cell transplant for SCID, so the T cells may come from the graft donor. J is TRBJ2-7 and V is TRBV12-3 or TRBV12-4; D gene unclear. The sequenced sample was PBMCs, mostly from graft donor cells, obtained 360 days after TCRalphabeta/CD19-depleted stem cell transplant. The DNA of the CDR3 is TGTGCCAGCAGCCCCGGACCACCTCTCTCCTACGAGCAGTACTTC. Residues: CASSPGPPLSYEQYF.